This T cell receptor (beta chain) was identified during a study of blood T cell repertoires in COVID-19. Method: immunoSEQ multiplex PCR; TCRdb's copy keeps in-frame clones and lacks some. This repertoire shows a few hundred thousand clones, around nine tenths found once; its top ten account for approximately 6.2%. V lost 6 bases to trimming and J lost 0 bases, with 18 bases between them. Looked up from germline, CDR1 is LNHDA and CDR2 is SQIVND (reference sequence). This CDR3 contains 17 residues. This clonotype was obtained from a man aged 55 to 70 who had recovered from COVID-19. The sequenced sample was peripheral blood. The V and J genes are TRBV19 and TRBJ2-1; no firm D call. The DNA of the CDR3 is TGTGCCAGTAGGGGTCGGCTAGAGTCGGGCTCCTACAATGAGCAGTTCTTC. It is translated as CASRGRLESGSYNEQFF.